Reported below is one TCR beta chain. Its antigen is as yet unknown. Trimming left V 2 bases short and J 3 bases short, with 10 bases between. Looked up from germline, CDR1 is SGHAT and CDR2 is FQNNGV. The CDR3 is 14 residues long. Profiling relied on immunoSEQ multiplex PCR, and the TCRdb table lists in-frame clones only, not all of them. The repertoire holds 90,000 to 120,000 clones, with around nine tenths as singletons. The data stem from a study of T cell responses to AZD1222 COVID-19 vaccine. Background on the study: Both about-4-week and about-12-week second-dose recipients were combined.

The study's findings and limits: Seropositive at baseline were only a handful of AZD1222 recipients. Clonal diversity was possibly underestimated; the donors were predominantly white British and more often female. Targets within unmutated variant regions were reportedly found for nearly half of spike-specific TCRs.

The receptor comes from an adult in good health. Sequencing was performed on peripheral blood, taken on day 0 of AZD1222 vaccination. The chain links TRBV11-2 to TRBJ1-1, with D unclear. CDR3 protein: CASSLIRRDTEAFF. The CDR3 DNA reads as TGTGCCAGCAGCTTAATCCGTCGTGACACTGAAGCTTTCTTT.